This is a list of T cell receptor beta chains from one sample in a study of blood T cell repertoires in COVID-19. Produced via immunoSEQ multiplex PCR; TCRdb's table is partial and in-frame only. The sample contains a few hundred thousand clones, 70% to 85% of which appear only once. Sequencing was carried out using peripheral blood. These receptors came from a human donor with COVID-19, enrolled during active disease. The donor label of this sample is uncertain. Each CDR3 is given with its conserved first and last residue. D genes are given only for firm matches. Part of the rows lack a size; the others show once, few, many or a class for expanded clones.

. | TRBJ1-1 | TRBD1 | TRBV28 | CASTLSRDRGLKAEAFF | TGTGCCAGCACCCTTTCAAGGGACAGGGGGCTGAAGGCTGAAGCTTTCTTT
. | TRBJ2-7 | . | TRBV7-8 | CASSLQPSSGQYF | TGTGCCAGCAGCTTACAGCCAAGCTCGGGGCAGTACTTC
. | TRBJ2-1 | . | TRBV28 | CASSLVGGNERQFF | TGTGCCAGCAGCCTCGTAGGAGGGAACGAACGGCAGTTCTTC
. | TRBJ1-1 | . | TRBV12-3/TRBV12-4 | CASSWGTTTEAFF | TGTGCCAGCAGTTGGGGGACAACCACTGAAGCTTTCTTT
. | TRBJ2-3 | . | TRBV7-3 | CASSFLTGFTDTQYF | TGTGCCAGCAGCTTTCTAACAGGATTCACAGATACGCAGTATTTT
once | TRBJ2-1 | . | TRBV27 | CASRLDTRSYNEQFF | TGTGCCAGCAGACTAGACACCCGCTCCTACAATGAGCAGTTCTTC
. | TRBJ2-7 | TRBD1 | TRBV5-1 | CASSLGVGQGRYF | TGCGCCAGCAGCTTGGGAGTGGGACAGGGTCGGTACTTC
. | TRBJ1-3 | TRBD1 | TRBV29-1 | CSAEGTGPNTIYF | TGCAGCGCCGAAGGGACAGGGCCAAACACCATATATTTT
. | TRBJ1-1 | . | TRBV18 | CASSPGEGAFF | TGTGCCAGCTCACCGGGGGAGGGCGCTTTCTTT
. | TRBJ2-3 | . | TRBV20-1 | CSAVPADTQYF | TGCAGTGCTGTCCCTGCGGATACGCAGTATTTT
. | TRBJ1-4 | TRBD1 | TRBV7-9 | CASSFWTGQAEKLFF | TGTGCCAGCAGCTTCTGGACAGGGCAGGCTGAAAAACTGTTTTTT
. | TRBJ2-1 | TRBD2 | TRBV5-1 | CASSLAGDASGDEQFF | TGCGCCAGCAGTCTAGCGGGAGATGCTTCCGGGGATGAGCAGTTCTTC
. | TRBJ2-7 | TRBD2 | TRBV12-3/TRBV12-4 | CASGLAGRYEQYF | TGTGCCAGCGGCCTAGCGGGACGATACGAGCAGTACTTC
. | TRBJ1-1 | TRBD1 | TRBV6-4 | CASSPSRDRGNTEAFF | TGTGCCAGCAGTCCGTCCCGGGACAGGGGGAACACTGAAGCTTTCTTT
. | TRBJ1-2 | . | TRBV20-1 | CSEGALGYTF | TGCAGTGAAGGGGCGCTGGGCTACACCTTC
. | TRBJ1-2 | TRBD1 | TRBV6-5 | CASSRTGFNYGYTF | TGTGCCAGCAGTAGGACAGGGTTCAACTATGGCTACACCTTC
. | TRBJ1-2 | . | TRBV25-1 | CASSIRVQGRDGYTF | TGTGCCAGCAGTATTCGCGTCCAGGGGCGGGATGGCTACACCTTC
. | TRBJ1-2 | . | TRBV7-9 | CASSLVAGQGGYGYTF | TGTGCCAGCAGCTTAGTGGCAGGGCAGGGTGGATATGGCTACACCTTC
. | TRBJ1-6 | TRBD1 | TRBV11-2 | CASSSFRDRVGSPLHF | TGTGCCAGCAGCTCCTTCCGGGACAGGGTAGGATCACCCCTCCACTTT
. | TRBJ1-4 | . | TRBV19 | CASSIKARVTNEKLFF | TGTGCCAGTAGTATTAAGGCGAGGGTGACTAATGAAAAACTGTTTTTT
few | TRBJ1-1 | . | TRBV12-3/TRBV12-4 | CASSYLVDTEAFF | TGTGCCAGCAGTTATTTGGTAGACACTGAAGCTTTCTTT
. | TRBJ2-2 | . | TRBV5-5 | CASSETSGSGELFF | TGTGCCAGCAGCGAAACTTCAGGGTCCGGGGAGCTGTTTTTT
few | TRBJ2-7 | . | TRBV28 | CASSLARGYEQYF | TGTGCCAGCAGTTTAGCCAGGGGTTACGAGCAGTACTTC
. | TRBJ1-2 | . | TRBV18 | CASSPIGEGTYGYTF | TGTGCCAGCTCACCCATAGGGGAGGGAACCTATGGCTACACCTTC
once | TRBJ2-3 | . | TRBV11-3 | CASSLGGRTDTQYF | TGTGCCAGCAGCTTGGGGGGTAGGACAGATACGCAGTATTTT
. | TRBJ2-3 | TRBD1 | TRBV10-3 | CAMGDRGRTDTQYF | TGTGCCATGGGGGACAGGGGAAGGACAGATACGCAGTATTTT
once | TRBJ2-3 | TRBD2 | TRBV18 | CASSATSGGQYF | TGTGCCAGCTCGGCGACTAGCGGGGGCCAGTATTTT
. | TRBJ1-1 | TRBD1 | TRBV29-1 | CSVEVTGGPGTEAFF | TGCAGCGTTGAGGTGACAGGGGGCCCGGGGACTGAAGCTTTCTTT